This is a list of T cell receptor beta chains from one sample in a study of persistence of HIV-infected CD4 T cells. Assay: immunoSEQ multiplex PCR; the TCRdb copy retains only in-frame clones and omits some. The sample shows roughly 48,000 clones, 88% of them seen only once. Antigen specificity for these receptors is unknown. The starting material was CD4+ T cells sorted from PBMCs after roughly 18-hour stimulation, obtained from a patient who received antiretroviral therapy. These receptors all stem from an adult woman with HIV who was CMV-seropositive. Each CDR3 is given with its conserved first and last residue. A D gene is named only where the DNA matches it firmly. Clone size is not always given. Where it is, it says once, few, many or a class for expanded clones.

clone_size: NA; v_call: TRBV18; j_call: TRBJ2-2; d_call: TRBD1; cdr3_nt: TGTGCCAGCTCTCCCCGGGACAGGGTGCGGTACACCGGGGAGCTGTTTTTT; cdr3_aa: CASSPRDRVRYTGELFF
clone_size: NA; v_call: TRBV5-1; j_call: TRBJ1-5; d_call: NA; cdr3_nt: TGCGCCAGCAGCTTGGGTGGTAGCAATCAGCCCCAGCATTTT; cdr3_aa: CASSLGGSNQPQHF
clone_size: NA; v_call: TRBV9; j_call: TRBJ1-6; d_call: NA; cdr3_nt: TGTGCCAGCAGCGCCGGGGGGGATTCACCCCTCCACTTT; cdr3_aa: CASSAGGDSPLHF
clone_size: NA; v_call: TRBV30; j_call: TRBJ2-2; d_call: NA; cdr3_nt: TGTGCCTGGAGGTCCGGCTACACCGGGGAGCTGTTTTTT; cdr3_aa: CAWRSGYTGELFF
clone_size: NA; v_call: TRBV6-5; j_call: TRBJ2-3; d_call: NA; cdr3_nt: TGTGCCAGCAGCATCGACACAGATACGCAGTATTTT; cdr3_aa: CASSIDTDTQYF
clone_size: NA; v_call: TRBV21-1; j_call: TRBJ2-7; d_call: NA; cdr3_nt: TGTGCCAGCAGCAAATGGTTACAGAAAAAGGTCCACGAGCAGTACTTC; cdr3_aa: CASSKWLQKKVHEQYF
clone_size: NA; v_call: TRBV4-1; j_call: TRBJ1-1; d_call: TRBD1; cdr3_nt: TGCGCCAGCAGCCAACGAGGGACAGGGGAGGGGAACACTGAAGCTTTCTTT; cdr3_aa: CASSQRGTGEGNTEAFF
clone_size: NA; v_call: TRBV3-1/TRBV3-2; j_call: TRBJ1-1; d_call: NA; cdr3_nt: TGTGCCAGCAGCAGGCCGGGACAAGTGAACACTGAAGCTTTCTTT; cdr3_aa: CASSRPGQVNTEAFF
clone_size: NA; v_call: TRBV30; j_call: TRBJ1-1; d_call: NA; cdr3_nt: TGTGCCTGGAGTAAACAGGGCAGAACTGAAGCTTTCTTT; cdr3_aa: CAWSKQGRTEAFF
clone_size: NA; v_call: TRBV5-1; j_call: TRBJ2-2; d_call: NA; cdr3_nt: TGCGCCAGCAGCTTGCTGGCGGGTAAGAACACCGGGGAGCTGTTTTTT; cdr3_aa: CASSLLAGKNTGELFF
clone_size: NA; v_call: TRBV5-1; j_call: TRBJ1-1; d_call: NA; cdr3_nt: TGCGCCAGCAGCTTGTCCGGTTTTCCGGCACGGGGGAGGACTGAAGCTTTCTTT; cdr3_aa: CASSLSGFPARGRTEAFF
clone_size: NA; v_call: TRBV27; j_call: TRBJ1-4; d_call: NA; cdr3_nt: TGTGCCAGCAGGTGGGGGGGCGGGCAAAAACTGTTTTTT; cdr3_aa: CASRWGGGQKLFF
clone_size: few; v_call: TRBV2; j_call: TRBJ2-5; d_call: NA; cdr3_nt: TGTGCCAGCAGCCGAGAGACCCAGTACTTC; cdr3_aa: CASSRETQYF
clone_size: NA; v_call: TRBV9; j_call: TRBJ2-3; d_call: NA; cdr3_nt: TGTGCCAGCAGCGCCCTCCAGGGACACCTCACAGATACGCAGTATTTT; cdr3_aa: CASSALQGHLTDTQYF
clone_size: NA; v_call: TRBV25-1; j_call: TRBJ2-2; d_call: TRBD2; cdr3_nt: TGTGCCAGCAGTGAATCGGGGGGACCATACACCGGGGAGCTGTTTTTT; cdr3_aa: CASSESGGPYTGELFF
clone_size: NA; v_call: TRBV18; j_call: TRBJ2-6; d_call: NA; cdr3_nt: TGTGCCAGCTCGGAGGCCCGATCGTCTGGGGCCAACGTCCTGACTTTC; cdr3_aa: CASSEARSSGANVLTF
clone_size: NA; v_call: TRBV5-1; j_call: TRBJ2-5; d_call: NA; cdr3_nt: TGCGCCAGCAGCGAAGAGACCCAGTACTTC; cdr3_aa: CASSEETQYF
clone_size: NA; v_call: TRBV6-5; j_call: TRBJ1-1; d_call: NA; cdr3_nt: TGTGCCAGCAGCAACCGGCGACGGGGCACTGAAGCTTTCTTT; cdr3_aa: CASSNRRRGTEAFF
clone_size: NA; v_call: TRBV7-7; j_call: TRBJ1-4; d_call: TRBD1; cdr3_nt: TGTGCTAGCAGCTCACCGACCAGGGGGGGTGGCGAAAAACTGTTTTTT; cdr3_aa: CASSSPTRGGGEKLFF
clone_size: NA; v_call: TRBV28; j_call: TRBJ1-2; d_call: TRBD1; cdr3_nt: TGTGCCAGCAGTTCCCGGGGACAGGGGAACTATGGCTACACCTTC; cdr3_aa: CASSSRGQGNYGYTF
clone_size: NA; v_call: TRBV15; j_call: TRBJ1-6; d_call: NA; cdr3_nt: TGTGCCACCAGCAGAGACAAGGGGTACCCACCCCTCCACTTT; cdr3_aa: CATSRDKGYPPLHF
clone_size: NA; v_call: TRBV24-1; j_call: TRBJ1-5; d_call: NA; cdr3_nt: TGTGCCACCAGTGATGGGCATCAGCCCCAGCATTTT; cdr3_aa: CATSDGHQPQHF
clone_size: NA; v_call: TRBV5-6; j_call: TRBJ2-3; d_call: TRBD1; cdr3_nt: TGTGCCAGCAGCCCCTTTCAGGGGGCTAGCACAGATACGCAGTATTTT; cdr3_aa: CASSPFQGASTDTQYF
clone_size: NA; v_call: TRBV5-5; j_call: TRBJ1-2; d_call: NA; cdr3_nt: TGTGCCAGCAGCTTCCCTGGTGGGGGCGGCTACACCTTC; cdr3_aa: CASSFPGGGGYTF
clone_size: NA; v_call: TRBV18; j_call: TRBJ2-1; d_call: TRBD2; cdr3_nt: TGTGCCAGCCGGATTGGACTAGCGGGGGGGGATGAGCAGTTCTTC; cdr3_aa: CASRIGLAGGDEQFF
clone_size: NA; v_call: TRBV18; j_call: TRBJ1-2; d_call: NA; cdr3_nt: TGTGCCAGCTCACCGTTGGGGCAGGAGATTGGCTACACCTTC; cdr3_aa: CASSPLGQEIGYTF
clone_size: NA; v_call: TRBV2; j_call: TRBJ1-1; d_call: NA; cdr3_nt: TGTGCCACCGAGGAAGGGGAGGACACTGAAGCTTTCTTT; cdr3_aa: CATEEGEDTEAFF
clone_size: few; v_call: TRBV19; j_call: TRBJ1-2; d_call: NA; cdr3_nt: TGTGCCAGTAGTATAGATGGCAGGGGTGGCGGCTACACCTTC; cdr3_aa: CASSIDGRGGGYTF
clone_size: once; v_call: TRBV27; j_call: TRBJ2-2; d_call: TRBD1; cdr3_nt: TGTGCCAGCAAGAAGACAGGGACGAGTACCGGGGAGCTGTTTTTT; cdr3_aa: CASKKTGTSTGELFF
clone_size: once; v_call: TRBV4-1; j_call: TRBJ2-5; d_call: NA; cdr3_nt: TGCGCCAGCAGCCAAGGACACTCAGCCCAAGAGACCCAGTACTTC; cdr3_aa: CASSQGHSAQETQYF
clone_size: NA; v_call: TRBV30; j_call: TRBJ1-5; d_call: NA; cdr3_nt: TGTGCCTGGAAGGGCGGAAGCAATCAGCCCCAGCATTTT; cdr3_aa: CAWKGGSNQPQHF
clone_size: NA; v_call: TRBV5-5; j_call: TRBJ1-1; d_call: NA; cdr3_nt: TGTGCCAGCAGCCCCCCGGGCAGGGCGGGCACTGAAGCTTTCTTT; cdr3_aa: CASSPPGRAGTEAFF
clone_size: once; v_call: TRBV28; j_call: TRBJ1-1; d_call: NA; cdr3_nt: TGTGCCAGCAGTTTACCTACAGGAGGTGAAGCTTTCTTT; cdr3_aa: CASSLPTGGEAFF
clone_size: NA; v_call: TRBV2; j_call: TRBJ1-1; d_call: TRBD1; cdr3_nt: TGTGCCAGCAGGGGACAGGGTACTGAAGCTTTCTTT; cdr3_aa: CASRGQGTEAFF
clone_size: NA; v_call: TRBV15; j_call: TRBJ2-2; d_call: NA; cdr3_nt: TGTGCCACCAGCGGGGGGGGGCTAGACACCGGGGAGCTGTTTTTT; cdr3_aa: CATSGGGLDTGELFF
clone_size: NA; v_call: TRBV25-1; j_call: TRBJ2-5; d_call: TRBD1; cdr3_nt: TGTGCCAGCAGTACTTACATACAGGGGGGTCAAGAGACCCAGTACTTC; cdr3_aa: CASSTYIQGGQETQYF
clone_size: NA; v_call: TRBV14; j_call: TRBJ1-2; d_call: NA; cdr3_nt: TGTGCCAGCAGCAAACAGGAGCACTATGGCTACACCTTC; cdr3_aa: CASSKQEHYGYTF
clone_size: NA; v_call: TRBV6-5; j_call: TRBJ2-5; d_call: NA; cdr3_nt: TGTGCCAGCCACGCGCAGGGGCGCCTCCAAGAGACCCAGTACTTC; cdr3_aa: CASHAQGRLQETQYF
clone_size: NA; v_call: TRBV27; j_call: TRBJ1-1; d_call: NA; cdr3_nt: TGTGCCAGCAGTTCCCTGAGCTCCTGGGGTGAAGCTTTCTTT; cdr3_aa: CASSSLSSWGEAFF
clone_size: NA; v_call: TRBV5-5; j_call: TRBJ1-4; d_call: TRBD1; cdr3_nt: TGTGCCAGCAGCCCCGGGACAGGGCTTGAAAAACTGTTTTTT; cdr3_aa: CASSPGTGLEKLFF
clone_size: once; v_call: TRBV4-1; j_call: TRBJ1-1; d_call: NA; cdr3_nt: TGCGCCAGCAGCCCAAGGATGGGCACTGAAGCTTTCTTT; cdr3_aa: CASSPRMGTEAFF
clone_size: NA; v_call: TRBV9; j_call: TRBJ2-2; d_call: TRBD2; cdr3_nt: TGTGCCAGCAGCGTGTTAGCGGGGGGGCGGACCGGGGAGCTGTTTTTT; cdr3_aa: CASSVLAGGRTGELFF
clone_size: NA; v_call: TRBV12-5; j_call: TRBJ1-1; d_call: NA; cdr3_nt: TGTGCTAGTGGTTTGGTACTATACACTGAAGCTTTCTTT; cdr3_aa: CASGLVLYTEAFF
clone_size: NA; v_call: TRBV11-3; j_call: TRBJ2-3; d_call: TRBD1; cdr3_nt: TGTGCCAGCAGCCCCCGACAGGGGAACGCAGATACGCAGTATTTT; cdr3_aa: CASSPRQGNADTQYF
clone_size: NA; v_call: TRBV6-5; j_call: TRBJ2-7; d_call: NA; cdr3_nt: TGTGCCAGCACCCGAAACTACGAGCAGTACTTC; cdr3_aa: CASTRNYEQYF
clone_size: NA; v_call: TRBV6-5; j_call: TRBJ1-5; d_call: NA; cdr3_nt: TGTGCCAGCAGTCCGCGGGGGGGGGATCAGCCCCAGCATTTT; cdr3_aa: CASSPRGGDQPQHF
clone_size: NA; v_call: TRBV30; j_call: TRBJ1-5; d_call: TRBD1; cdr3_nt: TGTGCCTGGAGTGCCGGGACAGCCTACAATCAGCCCCAGCATTTT; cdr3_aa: CAWSAGTAYNQPQHF
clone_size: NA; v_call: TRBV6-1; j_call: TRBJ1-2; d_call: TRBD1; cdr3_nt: TGTGCCAGCAGTGAAGACGACAGGGGAAGCTATGGCTACACCTTC; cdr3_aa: CASSEDDRGSYGYTF
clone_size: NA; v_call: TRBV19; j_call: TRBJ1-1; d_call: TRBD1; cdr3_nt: TGTGCCAGTAGTATATCCGGGACAGCGAACACTGAAGCTTTCTTT; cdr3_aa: CASSISGTANTEAFF
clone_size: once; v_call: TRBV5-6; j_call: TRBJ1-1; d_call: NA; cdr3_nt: TGTGCCAGCAGTTCTGACAGCCCTTCCACTGAAGCTTTCTTT; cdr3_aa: CASSSDSPSTEAFF
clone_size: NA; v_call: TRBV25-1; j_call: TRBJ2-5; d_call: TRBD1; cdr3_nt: TGTGCCAGCAGTGTGGCAGGGGGCGTCGAGACCCAGTACTTC; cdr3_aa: CASSVAGGVETQYF